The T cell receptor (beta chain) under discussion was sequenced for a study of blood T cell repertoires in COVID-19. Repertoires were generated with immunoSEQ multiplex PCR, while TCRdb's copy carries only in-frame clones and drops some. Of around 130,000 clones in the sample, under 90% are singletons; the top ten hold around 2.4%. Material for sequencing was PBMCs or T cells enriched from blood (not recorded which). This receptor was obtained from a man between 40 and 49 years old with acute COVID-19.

The CDR3 region has the DNA TGTGCCAGCAGCCAGTTGACAGGGGTAGAAACCTTC. This codes for CASSQLTGVETF. V usage is TRBV3-1 (or the pseudogene TRBV3-2) and J usage is TRBJ1-2; 8 positions match TRBD1. Germline V gene sequence: CDR1 LGHDT, CDR2 YNNKEL (reference sequence). This CDR3 has 12 residues. The ends lost 3 bases at V and 14 bases at J; junction bases unmatched: 8.